This entry features one TCR beta chain sequence. What it binds is not known. The entirety of the isolated RNA underwent reverse transcription, so expressed TCRB transcripts were sequenced. Some clones are missing from TCRdb's copy, which holds only in-frame ones; the method was immunoSEQ multiplex PCR. The table has under 350,000 clones, roughly an eighth seen once. Trimming at V came to 3 bases and at J to 12 bases, leaving 12 bases not matched to a gene. The CDR3 contains 15 residues. Germline V lookup: CDR1 MDHEN, CDR2 SYDVKM. This entry belongs to a study of beta chain features in type 1 diabetes. The study, taken as a whole, reports: Significant though moderate, a shortening of TCRB CDR3s appeared in all four CD4+ subsets of Type 1 diabetes patients.

The sequence was obtained from a man aged 25-45 years with type 1 diabetes. The chain joins TRBV28 to TRBJ2-1; 9 nucleotides agree with TRBD2. What was sequenced was naive CD4+ T cells from blood. The CDR3 DNA reads TGTGCCAGCAGTTTCGCATCTAGCGGGGCATTGATGCAGTTCTTC. Protein product: CASSFASSGALMQFF.